These 10 T cell receptor beta chains came from one sample sequenced in a study of blood T cell repertoires in COVID-19. Only in-frame clones appear in the TCRdb table, and some are missing; sequencing was by immunoSEQ multiplex PCR. The repertoire holds about 280,000 clones, with about 90% as singletons. Sequencing was performed on peripheral blood. These receptors came from a woman in her forties or fifties who had recovered from COVID-19.

The genes are TRBV10-3 and TRBJ1-1, with 8 positions matching TRBD1. CDR3 length: 14 amino acids. Germline V gives CDR1 ENHRY, CDR2 SYGVKD. Unmatched junction bases numbered 7, after V lost 4 bases and J lost 6 bases. CDR3 residues: CAISGGQGIAEAFF. In nucleotides, the CDR3 is TGTGCCATCAGTGGAGGACAGGGTATCGCTGAAGCTTTCTTT.

DNA for the CDR3: TGTGCCAGCGGATGGGGCCTCCCTCAAGAGACCCAGTACTTC. This translates into CASGWGLPQETQYF. The gene calls are TRBV27 and TRBJ2-5, with D tentatively TRBD1 (5 bases). The CDR3 extends over 14 amino acids. The V gene's germline CDR1 is MNHEY and CDR2 SMNVEV (reference sequence). V dropped 8 bases and J dropped 2 bases, with 15 bases sitting between them.

This sequence joins TRBV30 and TRBJ2-2; TRBD1 aligns across 8 bases. After removal of 2 bases from V and 2 bases from J, the junction contained 7 bases not matched to a gene. The CDR3 is 16 amino acids. Germline CDR1 GTSNPN, CDR2 SVGIG (reference sequence). CDR3 sequence (DNA): TGTGCCTGGAGTAGAATACAGGGGGTTAACACCGGGGAGCTGTTTTTT. Encoded protein: CAWSRIQGVNTGELFF.

V gene TRBV10-3 combines with J gene TRBJ1-4; no firm D call. Germline CDR1 ENHRY, CDR2 SYGVKD. The CDR3 contains 15 residues. V dropped 0 bases and J dropped 8 bases, with 13 bases sitting between them. CDR3: CAISESMREEEKLFF. CDR3 DNA: TGTGCCATCAGTGAGTCAATGCGGGAAGAGGAAAAACTGTTTTTT.

CDR3 amino acids: CASSYGEGEQFF. In nucleotides, the CDR3 is TGTGCCAGCAGTTACGGGGAGGGTGAGCAGTTCTTC. The chain couples TRBV6-6 to TRBJ2-1; 7 bases agree with TRBD2. The CDR3 has 12 amino acids. V trimming: 2 bases; J trimming: 9 bases; junction bases outside the gene matches: 1. The germline V gene encodes CDR1 MNHNY and CDR2 SVGAGI (reference sequence).

This rearrangement joins TRBV13 to TRBJ1-1; D is unresolved. In germline, CDR1 is PRHDT, CDR2 FYEKMQ (reference sequence). V was clipped by 3 bases and J by 4 bases, with 9 bases between them. CDR3 length: 13 amino acids. The CDR3 region has the DNA TGTGCCAGCAGCTTCCGGGTGGGCACTGAAGCTTTCTTT. Translating it yields CASSFRVGTEAFF. Full variable domain (remainder filled in from reference TRBV13 and TRBJ1-1): AAGVIQSPRHLIKEKRETATLKCYPIPRHDTVYWYQQGPGQDPQFLISFYEKMQSDKGSIPDRFSAQQFSDYHSELNMSSLELGDSALYFCASSFRVGTEAFFGQGTRLTVV.

The chain joins TRBV9 to TRBJ2-3; tentative D call: TRBD1 (6 bases). V lost 2 bases, J lost 2 bases, and 18 bases lay in between. Germline CDR1 and CDR2: SGDLS and YYNGEE. The CDR3 has 17 residues. CDR3 loop: CASSVLGGTTSTDTQYF. DNA of the CDR3: TGTGCCAGCAGCGTCTTAGGTGGGACAACCTCCACAGATACGCAGTATTTT.

The V and J genes are TRBV19 and TRBJ2-6; TRBD1 is a possible D gene (5 bases). The CDR3 loop spans 15 amino acids. CDR1 and CDR2 (germline): LNHDA, SQIVND (reference sequence). V lost 8 bases, J lost 1 base, and 12 bases lay in between. The CDR3 is CASHLGVSGANVLTF. CDR3 sequence (DNA): TGTGCCAGTCATCTAGGGGTTTCTGGGGCCAACGTCCTGACTTTC.

This rearrangement joins TRBV29-1 to TRBJ1-4; tentatively, D is TRBD1 (6 bases). The germline CDR1 and CDR2 sequences are SQVTM and ANQGSEA. The CDR3 consists of 14 residues. Trimming removed 5 bases at V and 5 bases at J, with 15 bases between. CDR3 sequence (DNA): TGCAGCGTTAGCCTCAGGGGCAGGAATGAAAAACTGTTTTTT. It translates to CSVSLRGRNEKLFF.

The chain links TRBV11-2 to TRBJ2-2; TRBD2 is a possible D gene (6 bases). CDR3 size: 13 residues. The V end was cut by 5 bases, the J end by 4 bases, with 8 bases between. Germline V lookup: CDR1 SGHAT, CDR2 FQNNGV. CDR3 amino acids: CASSRDFTGELFF. The DNA of the CDR3 is TGTGCCAGCAGCCGGGACTTCACCGGGGAGCTGTTTTTT.